This T cell receptor beta chain was obtained from a study of Ad26.COV2.S vaccination and SARS-CoV-2 variants. On the study more broadly: Intramuscularly, Ad26.COV2.S was given either once or twice, 56 days apart.

The data were produced by immunoSEQ multiplex PCR, yet TCRdb's version contains in-frame clones alone and is incomplete. The data contain 350,000 to 550,000 clones, roughly 89% of them seen just once; the ten biggest clones take up over 2%. Germline values: CDR1 SEHNR, CDR2 FQNEAQ (reference sequence). The CDR3 length is 13 residues. V shed 4 bases and J shed 4 bases, with 8 bases lying between them. Sample treatment: about 20 received Ad26.COV2.S at low or high dose, single or two shots; a few received placebo; per-sample allocation not given. Specimens were obtained on day 63 following the first vaccine or placebo injection.

The receptor was derived from a person between 18 and 60 years old who received the Ad26.COV2.S COVID-19 vaccine or a placebo. The genes are TRBV7-9 and TRBJ2-1, with unresolved D. The specimen comprised peripheral blood, sampled in a trial of Ad26.COV2.S vaccine versus placebo. In DNA form, the CDR3 reads TGTGCCAGCAGCTCCCTGGCGTACAATGAGCAGTTCTTC. Protein product: CASSSLAYNEQFF.